This T cell receptor (beta chain) was observed in a study of technical replicates of blood from a few donors. V dropped 2 bases and J dropped 11; count of bases not matched to a gene: 8. From germline, CDR1 is GTSNPN and CDR2 SVGIG (reference sequence). The CDR3 is made up of 12 amino acids. This table comes from immunoSEQ multiplex PCR, and its TCRdb copy is limited to in-frame clones, with some not included. The sample lists 65,000 to 90,000 clones, over 75% occurring once. The chain couples TRBV30 to TRBJ1-2; 7 nucleotides match TRBD1. The sequence derives from a human donor in good health. The sequenced sample consisted of T cells isolated from PBMCs. The CDR3 loop reads CAWSTQTGMYTF. DNA for the CDR3: TGTGCCTGGAGTACACAGACAGGGATGTACACCTTC.